The 25 T cell receptor beta chains reported below all come from one sample, sequenced in a study of blood T cell repertoires in COVID-19. Sequencing used immunoSEQ multiplex PCR; TCRdb keeps in-frame clones, though not all of them. The data contain 250,000 to 300,000 clones, around 86% of them singletons. The sequenced sample was peripheral blood. These receptors were collected from a man in his fifties with acute or convalescent COVID-19.

The chain employs TRBV5-1 and TRBJ1-5, with D maybe TRBD1 (6 bases). This CDR3 has 14 residues. V was pared by 0 bases and J by 3 bases, with 7 bases between. From germline, CDR1 is SGHRS and CDR2 YFSETQ. Here the CDR3 reads CASSLEGVNQPQHF. In DNA form, the CDR3 reads TGCGCCAGCAGCTTGGAGGGGGTCAATCAGCCCCAGCATTTT. Full variable domain (rest looked up from reference TRBV5-1 and TRBJ1-5): KAGVTQTPRYLIKTRGQQVTLSCSPISGHRSVSWYQQTPGQGLQFLFEYFSETQRNKGNFPGRFSGRQFSNSRSEMNVSTLELGDSALYLCASSLEGVNQPQHFGDGTRLSIL.

This rearrangement joins TRBV15 to TRBJ1-5; 8 nucleotides agree with TRBD1. CDR3 length: 18 residues. The junction had 7 bases not matched to a gene; V was cut back by 0 bases and J by 0 bases. The germline CDR1 and CDR2 sequences are LNHNV and YYDKDF (reference sequence). Here the CDR3 reads CATSRDRDRFYSNQPQHF. The CDR3 DNA reads TGTGCCACCAGCAGAGACCGGGACAGGTTTTATAGCAATCAGCCCCAGCATTTT.

The gene calls are TRBV19 and TRBJ2-7, with 7 bases fitting TRBD1. The CDR3 covers 13 residues. Germline assignment: CDR1 LNHDA and CDR2 SQIVND (reference sequence). The J segment lost 5 bases and the V segment lost 5 bases, leaving 6 bases of the junction unmatched. CDR3 bases: TGTGCCAGTAGTGGGTCCGACAGGGACGAGCAGTACTTC. The encoded protein is CASSGSDRDEQYF.

The V gene is TRBV30, the J gene TRBJ2-7; 7 positions match TRBD2. Germline lookup yields CDR1 GTSNPN and CDR2 SVGIG (reference sequence). CDR3 length equals 14 residues. J was trimmed by 2 bases and V by 5 bases; bases with no gene match: 9. CDR3 nucleotides: TGTGCCTGGGCGCCCGGGACTAACCCCTACGAGCAGTACTTC. This sequence encodes CAWAPGTNPYEQYF. The full variable domain, its missing parts supplied by reference TRBV30 and TRBJ2-7, is SQTIHQWPATLVQPVGSPLSLECTVEGTSNPNLYWYRQAAGRGLQLLFYSVGIGQISSEVPQNLSASRPQDRQFILSSKKLLLSDSGFYLCAWAPGTNPYEQYFGPGTRLTVT.

The rearrangement uses TRBV27 and TRBJ1-1; no reliable D call. There are 15 residues in the CDR3. The germline CDR1 and CDR2 sequences are MNHEY and SMNVEV (reference sequence). With 0 bases removed from V and 0 bases from J, the gap between germline ends came to 8 bases. In DNA form, the CDR3 reads TGTGCCAGCAGTTTATCGGCCAGTTTGAACACTGAAGCTTTCTTT. Residues: CASSLSASLNTEAFF.

The table lists this clone with a few counts. The V and J genes are TRBV5-6 and TRBJ2-5, with 8 bases matching TRBD1. The CDR3 runs 16 residues. The germline gives CDR1 SGHDT, CDR2 YYEEEE. Germline trimming cut 2 bases from V and 2 bases from J; bases unmatched to any gene: 8. In nucleotides, the CDR3 is TGTGCCAGCAGCTTAGGGGGACAGGCCATTCAAGAGACCCAGTACTTC. Its protein is CASSLGGQAIQETQYF.

This sequence joins TRBV7-6 and TRBJ1-2; 10 bases align to TRBD1. Per germline, CDR1 SGHVS and CDR2 FNYEAQ. CDR3 length: 17 residues. V shed 1 base and J 6 bases; nucleotides not matched to a gene: 11. The CDR3 region has the DNA TGTGCCAGCAGCTTAGTTTCATGGGACAGGGGAGAAAATGGCTACACCTTC. This codes for CASSLVSWDRGENGYTF.

This sequence joins TRBV6-1 and TRBJ1-1; TRBD1 matches 10 bases. The CDR3 spans 16 residues. CDR1 MNHNS and CDR2 SASEGT come from the germline V gene. V lost 0 bases, J lost 5 bases, and 6 bases stayed unmatched. This CDR3 is CASSEAGGQGYTEAFF. CDR3 nucleotides: TGTGCCAGCAGTGAAGCGGGGGGACAGGGGTATACTGAAGCTTTCTTT.

The chain employs TRBV6-5 and TRBJ1-5, with 7 bases fitting TRBD1. Germline loops: CDR1 MNHEY, CDR2 SVGAGI. The CDR3 totals 16 residues. J was trimmed by 4 bases and V by 4 bases; bases with no gene match: 10. This CDR3 reads CASSSTPRDSNQPQHF. CDR3 in DNA: TGTGCCAGCAGTTCCACCCCCCGGGACAGTAATCAGCCCCAGCATTTT.

The rearrangement joins TRBV5-5 to TRBJ2-7, with 7 bases identical to TRBD1. The germline CDR1 and CDR2 sequences are SGHKS and YYEKEE (reference sequence). Trimming removed 3 bases from V and 2 bases from J; junction bases left unmatched: 2. The CDR3 sequence is 13 residues long. The CDR3 sequence: CASSSQGAYEQYF. DNA of the CDR3: TGTGCCAGCAGCTCGCAGGGGGCCTACGAGCAGTACTTC.

CDR3 nucleotides: TGTGCCAGTAGTGTTCAGGGGGCTGGGGACACCGGGGAGCTGTTTTTT. Its translation: CASSVQGAGDTGELFF. The chain joins TRBV19 to TRBJ2-2, with 8 bases identical to TRBD1. After removal of 5 bases from V and 3 bases from J, the junction contained 8 bases not matched to a gene. CDR3 length: 16 residues. CDR1 is LNHDA and CDR2 is SQIVND in the germline V gene (reference sequence).

The chain combines TRBV18 with TRBJ2-1, with TRBD2 identical over 8 bases. The CDR3 spans 16 residues. Germline-derived CDR1 and CDR2 are KGHSH and LQKENI. Trimming at V came to 0 bases and at J to 4 bases, leaving 5 bases not matched to a gene. The CDR3 region is CASSPPTGGTYNEQFF. The CDR3 DNA is TGTGCCAGCTCACCACCGACGGGAGGGACTTACAATGAGCAGTTCTTC.

V usage is TRBV6-6 and J usage is TRBJ1-5; D possibly corresponds to TRBD1 (5 bases). V was pared by 4 bases and J by 2 bases, with 12 bases between. Germline V CDR1 and CDR2: MNHNY, SVGAGI (reference sequence). There are 15 residues in the CDR3. Written as DNA, the CDR3 is TGTGCCAGCAGTTCACAGGTATTCGGCAATCAGCCCCAGCATTTT. Protein product: CASSSQVFGNQPQHF.

The sample holds a few counts of this clone. V usage is TRBV2 and J usage is TRBJ2-1, with a weak D call TRBD2 (7 bases). Germline V gene sequence: CDR1 SNHLY, CDR2 FYNNEI. The V and J ends lost 4 bases and 13 bases respectively, with 14 bases between them. This CDR3 has 12 residues. The CDR3 DNA sequence: TGTGCCAGCAGTGGTTTGGGGGGGCTACAGTTCTTC. This gives the protein CASSGLGGLQFF.

The rearrangement links TRBV2 to TRBJ1-5; TRBD1 matches at 7 bases. The V segment lost 6 bases and the J segment 13 bases; nucleotides outside the gene matches: 9. Germline V gives CDR1 SNHLY, CDR2 FYNNEI. CDR3 length equals 12 residues. Here the CDR3 DNA reads TGTGCCAGCAGCGTTGGGACAGAACCTCAGCATTTT. This codes for CASSVGTEPQHF. The full variable domain, with the rest looked up from reference TRBV2 and TRBJ1-5, is EPEVTQTPSHQVTQMGQEVILRCVPISNHLYFYWYRQILGQKVEFLVSFYNNEISEKSEIFDDQFSVERPDGSNFTLKIRSTKLEDSAMYFCASSVGTEPQHFGDGTRLSIL.

V and J are TRBV18 and TRBJ1-2; D is perhaps TRBD1 (5 bases). Trimming pared 2 bases from V and 8 bases from J, leaving 18 bases between. This CDR3 has 15 residues. The germline V gene encodes CDR1 KGHSH and CDR2 LQKENI. The CDR3 region has the DNA TGTGCCAGCTCACCATCGCCCGAAAGGGGAGGCGGCTACACCTTC. Amino acid sequence: CASSPSPERGGGYTF.

This clone showed up just once. The chain is built from TRBV5-1 and TRBJ1-3; possibly TRBD1 for D (5 bases). This CDR3 has 16 amino acids. Germline lookup yields CDR1 SGHRS and CDR2 YFSETQ. Trimming left V 0 bases short and J 3 bases short, with 13 bases between. The CDR3 region is CASSLGRGPVGNTIYF. DNA for the CDR3: TGCGCCAGCAGCTTGGGAAGGGGCCCTGTTGGAAACACCATATATTTT. The variable domain in full, with the rest retrieved from reference TRBV5-1 and TRBJ1-3, is KAGVTQTPRYLIKTRGQQVTLSCSPISGHRSVSWYQQTPGQGLQFLFEYFSETQRNKGNFPGRFSGRQFSNSRSEMNVSTLELGDSALYLCASSLGRGPVGNTIYFGEGSWLTVV.

This clone was counted once. The chain joins TRBV29-1 to TRBJ2-5; D call uncertain. Germline V gene data show CDR1 as SQVTM and CDR2 as ANQGSEA. There are 11 residues in the CDR3. Trimming cost V 0 bases and J 11 bases, with 10 bases left between them. CDR3 protein: CSVEELRIQYF. The CDR3 nucleotides are TGCAGCGTTGAAGAACTCAGGATACAGTACTTC. Full variable domain (missing parts from reference TRBV29-1 and TRBJ2-5): SAVISQKPSRDICQRGTSLTIQCQVDSQVTMMFWYRQQPGQSLTLIATANQGSEATYESGFVIDKFPISRPNLTFSTLTVSNMSPEDSSIYLCSVEELRIQYFGPGTRLLVL.

The rearrangement joins TRBV6-5 to TRBJ1-1, with D possibly matching TRBD1 (5 bases). Per the germline V gene, CDR1 is MNHEY and CDR2 is SVGAGI. Trimming left V 5 bases short and J 1 base short, with 11 bases between. CDR3 length: 14 residues. The CDR3 coding sequence is TGTGCCAGCAGTCTGCTCGGGGGGAACACTGAAGCTTTCTTT. Translating it yields CASSLLGGNTEAFF.

The chain couples TRBV18 to TRBJ1-2, with no clear D. There are 14 residues in the CDR3. V shed 1 base and J shed 8 bases, with 14 bases lying between them. Germline loops: CDR1 KGHSH, CDR2 LQKENI. CDR3 nucleotide sequence: TGTGCCAGCTCACCACGGGAGGCGTCTCGGGGCTACACCTTC. It is translated as CASSPREASRGYTF.

This chain connects TRBV7-3 to TRBJ1-1; D not resolved. Germline V lookup: CDR1 SGHTA, CDR2 FQGTGA. The V end was cut by 5 bases, the J end by 0 bases, with 7 bases between. The CDR3 has 13 residues. CDR3 residues: CASSPHMNTEAFF. The CDR3 DNA follows: TGTGCCAGCAGCCCTCACATGAACACTGAAGCTTTCTTT.

The chain is built from TRBV19 and TRBJ2-7; a weak D match, TRBD2 (5 bases). From germline, CDR1 is LNHDA and CDR2 SQIVND (reference sequence). The V end lost 11 bases, the J end lost 3 bases, and 11 bases lay between the germline ends. CDR3 length: 11 amino acids. The CDR3 is CAAGKGYEQYF. DNA of the CDR3: TGTGCCGCCGGGAAGGGCTACGAGCAGTACTTC. Full variable domain (outside the CDR3, taken from reference TRBV19 and TRBJ2-7): DGGITQSPKYLFRKEGQNVTLSCEQNLNHDAMYWYRQDPGQGLRLIYYSQIVNDFQKGDIAEGYSVSREKKESFPLTVTSAQKNPTAFYLCAAGKGYEQYFGPGTRLTVT.

The chain recombines TRBV6-4 with TRBJ1-6; D might be TRBD1 (6 bases). V shed 4 bases and J shed 5 bases, with 6 bases lying between them. The CDR3 totals 13 residues. Germline V gives CDR1 MRHNA, CDR2 SNTAGT. In DNA, the CDR3 is TGTGCCAGCAGTGGGACAGATAATTCACCCCTCCACTTT. This gives the protein CASSGTDNSPLHF.

This sequence joins TRBV3-1 (or the pseudogene TRBV3-2) and TRBJ2-3; D unresolved. This CDR3 has 14 residues. V was clipped by 1 base and J by 0 bases, with 5 bases between them. From germline, CDR1 is LGHDT and CDR2 YNNKEL (reference sequence). CDR3 in amino acids: CASSQGYSTDTQYF. In DNA form, the CDR3 reads TGTGCCAGCAGCCAAGGCTATAGCACAGATACGCAGTATTTT.

This clone has at least ten counts. J is TRBJ1-2 and V is TRBV3-1 (or the pseudogene TRBV3-2), with TRBD1 matching 7 bases. V lost 3 bases, J lost 3 bases, and 10 bases stayed unmatched. Germline V gene sequence: CDR1 LGHDT, CDR2 YNNKEL (reference sequence). This CDR3 is built from 16 residues. CDR3 protein: CASSHPPGQPYYGYTF. CDR3 coding DNA: TGTGCCAGCAGCCACCCACCGGGACAGCCGTACTATGGCTACACCTTC.